The 10 T cell receptor beta chains below come from one sample, sequenced in a study of radiotherapy plus CTLA-4 blockade in lung cancer. The assay was immunoSEQ multiplex PCR, and TCRdb's table has in-frame clones only and misses some. The profile covers 85,000 to 120,000 clones, with over 75% appearing a single time and about 2.2% taken by the ten largest. Sample: peripheral blood, taken from a patient treated with radiotherapy plus ipilimumab. Every receptor here comes from a human donor with non-small cell lung cancer that progressed on radiotherapy plus ipilimumab. Some clones in this sample may be carry-over from other donors' samples.

V is TRBV9 and J is TRBJ1-1, with D possibly being TRBD1 (5 bases). The CDR3 sequence is 15 residues long. Germline V CDR1 and CDR2: SGDLS, YYNGEE. Deletions cut 4 bases from V and 1 base from J, with 14 bases between. This CDR3 reads CASSSRGERNTEAFF. The DNA for the CDR3 is TGTGCCAGCAGCTCCCGGGGGGAGAGGAACACTGAAGCTTTCTTT.

This chain joins TRBV19 and TRBJ2-4; no clear D. Trimming left V 3 bases short and J 0 bases short, with 12 bases between. Germline V CDR1 and CDR2: LNHDA, SQIVND (reference sequence). This CDR3 region has 16 residues. CDR3 in DNA: TGTGCCAGTAGTATTGTCACGCCCCCAGCCAAAAACATTCAGTACTTC. This sequence encodes CASSIVTPPAKNIQYF.

This chain links TRBV11-2 with TRBJ2-7, with a possible D match to TRBD1 (5 bases). The CDR3 covers 13 residues. The germline CDR1 and CDR2 sequences are SGHAT and FQNNGV. V lost 3 bases and J lost 1, with 7 bases in between. CDR3 in amino acids: CASSFPGSYEQYF. The DNA for the CDR3 is TGTGCCAGCAGCTTTCCAGGGTCCTACGAGCAGTACTTC.

The J gene is TRBJ1-2, the V gene TRBV7-9, with D possibly matching TRBD1 (5 bases). There are 13 residues in the CDR3. CDR1 is SEHNR and CDR2 is FQNEAQ in the germline V gene (reference sequence). The V gene lost 3 bases and the J gene lost 6 bases, with 11 bases spanning the gap. CDR3 protein: CASSLVQGHGYTF. DNA of the CDR3: TGTGCCAGCAGCTTGGTGCAGGGACATGGCTACACCTTC.

The chain is built from TRBV9 and TRBJ1-4; 9 bases fit TRBD1. After removal of 3 bases from V and 0 bases from J, the junction contained 15 bases not matched to a gene. From germline, CDR1 is SGDLS and CDR2 YYNGEE. This CDR3 is 20 amino acids long. Here the CDR3 reads CASSGLQGARVLTTNEKLFF. CDR3 nucleotides: TGTGCCAGCAGCGGACTACAGGGGGCGAGGGTTTTGACAACTAATGAAAAACTGTTTTTT.

V is TRBV4-3 and J is TRBJ1-5; D is unclear. Deletions cut 2 bases from V and 1 base from J, with 3 bases between. The length of the CDR3 is 13 residues. Looked up from germline, CDR1 is LGHNA and CDR2 is YSLEER. CDR3 sequence: CASSQYSNQPQHF. For the CDR3, the DNA is TGCGCCAGCAGCCAATACAGCAATCAGCCCCAGCATTTT.

This chain uses TRBV6-1 with TRBJ1-3; tentative D call: TRBD1 (5 bases). The CDR3 has 16 residues. The V and J ends lost 0 bases and 0 bases respectively, with 9 bases between them. CDR1 and CDR2 from the germline V gene are MNHNS and SASEGT. The CDR3 region is CASSEASGGSGNTIYF. For the CDR3, the DNA is TGTGCCAGCAGTGAAGCCTCCGGGGGCTCTGGAAACACCATATATTTT.

The V gene is TRBV4-2, the J gene TRBJ2-3; 7 bases match TRBD1. Germline V lookup: CDR1 LGHNA, CDR2 YNFKEQ. CDR3 length: 12 residues. V gave up 4 bases and J gave up 5 bases; unmatched junction bases: 0. As DNA, the CDR3 is TGTGCCAGCAGCCGGGACAGAGATACGCAGTATTTT. Amino acid sequence: CASSRDRDTQYF.

The chain employs TRBV28 and TRBJ1-4, with D perhaps matching TRBD1 (6 bases). Germline values: CDR1 MDHEN, CDR2 SYDVKM. This CDR3 spans 18 amino acids. Trimming took 2 bases from V and 0 from J, leaving 16 bases between them. CDR3 nucleotides: TGTGCCAGCAGTTTAGTAGGGGGTTTGGATGCAACTAATGAAAAACTGTTTTTT. It is translated as CASSLVGGLDATNEKLFF.

J is TRBJ2-1 and V is TRBV9, with 7 bases fitting TRBD1. Germline lookup yields CDR1 SGDLS and CDR2 YYNGEE. This CDR3 contains 15 residues. The V segment lost 4 bases and the J segment 2 bases; nucleotides outside the gene matches: 6. The CDR3 coding sequence is TGTGCCAGCAGCCCTCAGGACAGGACCTACAATGAGCAGTTCTTC. It translates to CASSPQDRTYNEQFF.